The rows below give T cell receptor beta chains drawn from one sample of a study of blood T cell repertoires in COVID-19. Clones were sequenced by immunoSEQ multiplex PCR, and TCRdb holds only the in-frame ones, with some missing. The profile shows about 250,000 clones, roughly four fifths of them singletons. Sequenced input: peripheral blood. Receptor source: a woman in her 70s with acute or convalescent COVID-19. CDR3s include the opening cysteine and the closing phenylalanine or tryptophan.

j_call: TRBJ2-1; cdr3_length: 15; v_call: TRBV3-1/TRBV3-2; cdr3_aa: CASSQGPWGVHEQFF
j_call: TRBJ2-1; cdr3_length: 15; v_call: TRBV6-5; cdr3_aa: CASSLTSGVVNEQFF
j_call: TRBJ1-2; cdr3_length: 14; v_call: TRBV28; cdr3_aa: CASSSQGQGDGYTF
j_call: TRBJ1-2; cdr3_length: 15; v_call: TRBV25-1; cdr3_aa: CASKKEGQGASGYTF
j_call: TRBJ1-3; cdr3_length: 13; v_call: TRBV24-1; cdr3_aa: CATRESSGNTIYF
j_call: TRBJ1-2; cdr3_length: 13; v_call: TRBV7-9; cdr3_aa: CASSLLGGGGYTF
j_call: TRBJ1-5; cdr3_length: 15; v_call: TRBV4-1; cdr3_aa: CASSQGSRSNQPQHF
j_call: TRBJ2-2; cdr3_length: 14; v_call: TRBV11-2; cdr3_aa: CACMGPGWTGELFF
j_call: TRBJ1-5; cdr3_length: 12; v_call: TRBV3-1/TRBV3-2; cdr3_aa: CASSQGDQPQHF
j_call: TRBJ1-1; cdr3_length: 16; v_call: TRBV5-1; cdr3_aa: CASSLTPTQSNTEAFF
j_call: TRBJ2-1; cdr3_length: 13; v_call: TRBV5-1; cdr3_aa: CASTLGIYNEQFF
j_call: TRBJ1-1; cdr3_length: 13; v_call: TRBV18; cdr3_aa: CASSPGWSAEAFF
j_call: TRBJ2-1; cdr3_length: 19; v_call: TRBV7-2; cdr3_aa: CASSLNSPGQGYLYNEQFF
j_call: TRBJ1-1; cdr3_length: 14; v_call: TRBV4-2; cdr3_aa: CASSQAWESGEAFF
j_call: TRBJ1-2; cdr3_length: 12; v_call: TRBV19; cdr3_aa: CASSLQGHGYTF
j_call: TRBJ1-2; cdr3_length: 14; v_call: TRBV4-1; cdr3_aa: CASSQIDRDNGYTF
j_call: TRBJ2-7; cdr3_length: 17; v_call: TRBV7-2; cdr3_aa: CASSLGLAGGRSTKQYF
j_call: TRBJ2-3; cdr3_length: 14; v_call: TRBV29-1; cdr3_aa: CSVGAGVSSDTQYF
j_call: TRBJ1-2; cdr3_length: 13; v_call: TRBV5-1; cdr3_aa: CASSFDGSYGYTF
j_call: TRBJ1-1; cdr3_length: 15; v_call: TRBV24-1; cdr3_aa: CATSTSGGANTEAFF
j_call: TRBJ1-4; cdr3_length: 16; v_call: TRBV4-1; cdr3_aa: CASSHGGTGWNEKLFF
j_call: TRBJ1-2; cdr3_length: 15; v_call: TRBV7-2; cdr3_aa: CASSLYQQGNYGYTF
j_call: TRBJ1-2; cdr3_length: 14; v_call: TRBV2; cdr3_aa: CASSVDRRDYGYTF
j_call: TRBJ1-2; cdr3_length: 14; v_call: TRBV11-2; cdr3_aa: CASSQDRVGGGYTF
j_call: TRBJ2-1; cdr3_length: 20; v_call: TRBV5-1; cdr3_aa: CASSYVPGTGGKMAYNEQFF
j_call: TRBJ2-1; cdr3_length: 12; v_call: TRBV12-5; cdr3_aa: CASGLDLGEQFF
j_call: TRBJ1-4; cdr3_length: 14; v_call: TRBV18; cdr3_aa: CASSPSRADEKLFF
j_call: TRBJ2-2; cdr3_length: 16; v_call: TRBV6-1; cdr3_aa: CASSARYDKGSGELFF
j_call: TRBJ1-5; cdr3_length: 15; v_call: TRBV5-6; cdr3_aa: CASSLEGLNNQPQHF